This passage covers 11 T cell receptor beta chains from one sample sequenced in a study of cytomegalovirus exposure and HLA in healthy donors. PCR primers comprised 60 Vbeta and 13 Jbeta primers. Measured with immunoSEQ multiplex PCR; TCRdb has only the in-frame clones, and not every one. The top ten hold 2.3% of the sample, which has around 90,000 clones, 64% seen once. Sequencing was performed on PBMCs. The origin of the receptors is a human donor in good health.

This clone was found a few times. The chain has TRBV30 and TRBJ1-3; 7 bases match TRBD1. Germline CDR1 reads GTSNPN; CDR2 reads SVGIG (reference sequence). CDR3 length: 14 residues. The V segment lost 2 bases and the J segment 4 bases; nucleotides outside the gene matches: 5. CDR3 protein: CAWSSTGVGNTIYF. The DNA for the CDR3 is TGTGCCTGGAGTTCAACAGGGGTAGGAAACACCATATATTTT.

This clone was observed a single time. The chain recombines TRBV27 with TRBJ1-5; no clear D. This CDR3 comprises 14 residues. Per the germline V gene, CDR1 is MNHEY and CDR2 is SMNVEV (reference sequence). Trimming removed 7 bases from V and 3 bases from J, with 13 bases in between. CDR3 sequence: CASNFAGSNQPQHF. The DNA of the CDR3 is TGTGCCAGCAACTTCGCGGGGTCCAATCAGCCCCAGCATTTT.

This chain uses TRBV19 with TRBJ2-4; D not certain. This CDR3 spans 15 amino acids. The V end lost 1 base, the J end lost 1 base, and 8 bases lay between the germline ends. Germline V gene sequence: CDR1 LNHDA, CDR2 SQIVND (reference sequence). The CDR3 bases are TGTGCCAGTAGTATAGCAGGTCCGGCCAAAAACATTCAGTACTTC. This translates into CASSIAGPAKNIQYF.

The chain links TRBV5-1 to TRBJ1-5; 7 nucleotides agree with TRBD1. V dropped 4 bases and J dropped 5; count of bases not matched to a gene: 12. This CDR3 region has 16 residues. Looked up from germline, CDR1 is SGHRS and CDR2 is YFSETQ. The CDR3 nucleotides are TGCGCCAGCAGCCCGGTCTACAGGGGTCGAGATCAGCCCCAGCATTTT. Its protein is CASSPVYRGRDQPQHF.

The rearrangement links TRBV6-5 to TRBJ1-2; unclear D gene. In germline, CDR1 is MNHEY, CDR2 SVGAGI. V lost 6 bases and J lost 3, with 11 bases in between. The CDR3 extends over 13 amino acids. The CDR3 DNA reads TGTGCCAGCAGCCCTATTGCGGACTATGGCTACACCTTC. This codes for CASSPIADYGYTF.

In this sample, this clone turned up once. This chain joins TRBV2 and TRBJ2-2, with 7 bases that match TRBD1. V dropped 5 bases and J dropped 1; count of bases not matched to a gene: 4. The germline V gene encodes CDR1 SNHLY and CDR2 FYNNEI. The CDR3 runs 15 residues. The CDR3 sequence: CASSPDRQNTGELFF. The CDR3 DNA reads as TGTGCCAGCAGTCCGGACAGGCAGAACACCGGGGAGCTGTTTTTT.

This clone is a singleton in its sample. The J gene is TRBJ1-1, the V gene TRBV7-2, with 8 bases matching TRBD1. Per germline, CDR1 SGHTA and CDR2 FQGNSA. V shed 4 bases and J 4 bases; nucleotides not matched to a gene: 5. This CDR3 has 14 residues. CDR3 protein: CASSYPGGRTEAFF. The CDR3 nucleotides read TGTGCCAGCAGCTACCCAGGGGGCCGCACTGAAGCTTTCTTT.

CDR3 sequence (DNA): TGTGCCAGCAGCGCCACAAGGGGGAGCCAAGAGACCCAGTACTTC. It codes for CASSATRGSQETQYF. V gene TRBV9 combines with J gene TRBJ2-5, with D perhaps matching TRBD1 (6 bases). CDR1 is SGDLS, CDR2 YYNGEE, per germline. This CDR3 comprises 15 residues. The ends were cut back, 3 bases at V and 1 base at J, with 13 bases in the middle.

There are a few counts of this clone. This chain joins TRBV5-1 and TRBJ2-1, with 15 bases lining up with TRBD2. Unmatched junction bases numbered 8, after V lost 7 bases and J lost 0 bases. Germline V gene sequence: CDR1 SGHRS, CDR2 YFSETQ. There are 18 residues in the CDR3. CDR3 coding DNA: TGCGCCAGCGCCGGACTAGCGGGGGGGTTAAGCTCCTACAATGAGCAGTTCTTC. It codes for CASAGLAGGLSSYNEQFF. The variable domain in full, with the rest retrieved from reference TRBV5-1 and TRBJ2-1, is KAGVTQTPRYLIKTRGQQVTLSCSPISGHRSVSWYQQTPGQGLQFLFEYFSETQRNKGNFPGRFSGRQFSNSRSEMNVSTLELGDSALYLCASAGLAGGLSSYNEQFFGPGTRLTVL.

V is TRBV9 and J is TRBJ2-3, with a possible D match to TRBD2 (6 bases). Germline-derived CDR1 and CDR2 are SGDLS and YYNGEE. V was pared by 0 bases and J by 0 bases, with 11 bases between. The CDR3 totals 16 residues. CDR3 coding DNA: TGTGCCAGCAGCGTAGGGGGACTCGCTAGCACAGATACGCAGTATTTT. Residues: CASSVGGLASTDTQYF. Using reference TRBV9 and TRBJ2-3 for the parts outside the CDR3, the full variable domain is DSGVTQTPKHLITATGQRVTLRCSPRSGDLSVYWYQQSLDQGLQFLIQYYNGEERAKGNILERFSAQQFPDLHSELNLSSLELGDSALYFCASSVGGLASTDTQYFGPGTRLTVL.

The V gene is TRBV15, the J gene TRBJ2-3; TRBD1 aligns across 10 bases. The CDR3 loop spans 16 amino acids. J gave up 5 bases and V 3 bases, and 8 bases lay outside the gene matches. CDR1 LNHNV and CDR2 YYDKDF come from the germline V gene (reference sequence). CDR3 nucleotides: TGTGCCACCAGCAGCTCCGGGACAGGGGCCGGAGATACGCAGTATTTT. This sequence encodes CATSSSGTGAGDTQYF.